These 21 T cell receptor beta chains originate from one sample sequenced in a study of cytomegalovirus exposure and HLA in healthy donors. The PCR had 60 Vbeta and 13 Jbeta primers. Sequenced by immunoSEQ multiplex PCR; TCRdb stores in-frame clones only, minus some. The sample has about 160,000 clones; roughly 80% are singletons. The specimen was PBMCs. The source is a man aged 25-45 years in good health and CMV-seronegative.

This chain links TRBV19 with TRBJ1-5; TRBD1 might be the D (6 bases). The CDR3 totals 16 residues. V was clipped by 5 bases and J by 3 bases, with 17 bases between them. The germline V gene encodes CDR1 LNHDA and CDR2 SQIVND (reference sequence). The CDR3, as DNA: TGTGCCAGTAGTGTCGGGGGGCCAGCTCTCAATCAGCCCCAGCATTTT. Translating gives CASSVGGPALNQPQHF.

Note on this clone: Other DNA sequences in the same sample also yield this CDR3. The CDR3 DNA follows: TGTGCCAGCATCCGACAAGGTAATCAGCCCCAGCATTTT. This encodes CASIRQGNQPQHF. The gene calls are TRBV28 and TRBJ1-5; D uncertain. This CDR3 has 13 amino acids. The V gene lost 7 bases and the J gene lost 4 bases, with 11 bases spanning the gap. The germline CDR1 and CDR2 sequences are MDHEN and SYDVKM.

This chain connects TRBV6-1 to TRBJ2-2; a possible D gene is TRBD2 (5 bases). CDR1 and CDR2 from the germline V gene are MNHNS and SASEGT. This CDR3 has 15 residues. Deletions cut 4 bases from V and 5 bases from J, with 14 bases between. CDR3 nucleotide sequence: TGTGCCAGCAGTGTGCCGGGGTTGGGGACCGGGGAGCTGTTTTTT. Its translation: CASSVPGLGTGELFF.

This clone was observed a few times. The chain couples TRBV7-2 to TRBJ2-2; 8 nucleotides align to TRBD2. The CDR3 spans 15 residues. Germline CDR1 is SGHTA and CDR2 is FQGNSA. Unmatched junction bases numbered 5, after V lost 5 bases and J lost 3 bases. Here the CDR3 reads CASSHGGEDTGELFF. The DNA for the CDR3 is TGTGCCAGCAGCCACGGGGGGGAGGACACCGGGGAGCTGTTTTTT.

The CDR3: CASSQGTSLTDSYNEQFF. In DNA form, the CDR3 reads TGCGCCAGCAGCCAAGGGACTAGCCTGACGGATTCCTACAATGAGCAGTTCTTC. The chain recombines TRBV4-3 with TRBJ2-1; 8 bases are shared with TRBD2. The germline V gene encodes CDR1 LGHNA and CDR2 YSLEER. The ends lost 1 base at V and 1 base at J; junction bases unmatched: 9. This CDR3 has 18 amino acids.

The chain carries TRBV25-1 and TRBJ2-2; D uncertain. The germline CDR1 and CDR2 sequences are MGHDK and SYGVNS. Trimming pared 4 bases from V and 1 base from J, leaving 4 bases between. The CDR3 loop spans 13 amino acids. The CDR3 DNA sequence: TGTGCCAGCAGTGGGAGGAACACCGGGGAGCTGTTTTTT. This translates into CASSGRNTGELFF.

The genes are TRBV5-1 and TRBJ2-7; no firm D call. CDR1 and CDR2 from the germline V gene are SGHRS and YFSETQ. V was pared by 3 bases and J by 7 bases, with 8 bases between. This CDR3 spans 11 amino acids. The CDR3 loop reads CASSSTGEQYF. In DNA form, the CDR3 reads TGCGCCAGCAGCTCCACCGGGGAGCAGTACTTC.

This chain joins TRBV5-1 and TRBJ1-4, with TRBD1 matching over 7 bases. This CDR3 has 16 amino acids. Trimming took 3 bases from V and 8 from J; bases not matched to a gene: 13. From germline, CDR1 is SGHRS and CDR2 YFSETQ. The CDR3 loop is CASSWGTRDSGEKLFF. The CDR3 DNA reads TGCGCCAGCAGCTGGGGGACCCGGGACAGTGGCGAAAAACTGTTTTTT.

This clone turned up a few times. CDR3 sequence reads: CASSLDMAGRYKNIQYF. DNA of the CDR3: TGTGCCAGCAGCTTAGATATGGCAGGGCGGTACAAAAACATTCAGTACTTC. This chain connects TRBV11-2 to TRBJ2-4, with D possibly TRBD1 on 5 matching bases. The CDR3 spans 17 residues. Germline-derived CDR1 and CDR2 are SGHAT and FQNNGV. The germline V and J ends were trimmed by 0 bases and 3 bases, with 15 bases remaining between them.

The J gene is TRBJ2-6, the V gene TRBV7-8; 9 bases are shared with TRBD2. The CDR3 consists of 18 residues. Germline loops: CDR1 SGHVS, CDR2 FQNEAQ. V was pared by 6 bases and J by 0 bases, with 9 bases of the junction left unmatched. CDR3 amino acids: CASSRTGGGASGANVLTF. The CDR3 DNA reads TGTGCCAGCAGTCGCACCGGCGGGGGGGCCTCTGGGGCCAACGTCCTGACTTTC.

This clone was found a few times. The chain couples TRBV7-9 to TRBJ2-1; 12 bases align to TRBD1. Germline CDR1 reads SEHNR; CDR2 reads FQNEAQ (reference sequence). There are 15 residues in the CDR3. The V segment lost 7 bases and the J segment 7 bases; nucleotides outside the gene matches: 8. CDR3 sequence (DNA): TGTGCCAGCATCTTTGGGACAGGGGGCGTGAATGAGCAGTTCTTC. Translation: CASIFGTGGVNEQFF.

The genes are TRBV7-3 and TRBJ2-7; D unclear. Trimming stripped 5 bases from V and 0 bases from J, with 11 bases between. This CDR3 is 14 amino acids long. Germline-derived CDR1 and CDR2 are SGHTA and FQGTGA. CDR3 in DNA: TGTGCCAGCAGCCCGAGTGAGAGCTCCTACGAGCAGTACTTC. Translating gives CASSPSESSYEQYF.

The CDR3 is CASGGVWPNNEQFF. CDR3 bases: TGCGCCAGCGGGGGGGTCTGGCCCAACAATGAGCAGTTCTTC. This chain connects TRBV4-1 to TRBJ2-1; 7 nucleotides match TRBD2. CDR3 length: 14 residues. V lost 8 bases to trimming and J lost 5 bases; unmatched junction nucleotides: 9. CDR1 and CDR2 from the germline V gene are MGHRA and YSYEKL.

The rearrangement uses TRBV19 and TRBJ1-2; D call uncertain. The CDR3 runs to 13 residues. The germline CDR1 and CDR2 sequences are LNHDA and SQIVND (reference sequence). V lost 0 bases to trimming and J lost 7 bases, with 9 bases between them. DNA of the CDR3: TGTGCCAGTAGTATAGATCGCCCAGTTGGCTACACCTTC. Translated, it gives CASSIDRPVGYTF.

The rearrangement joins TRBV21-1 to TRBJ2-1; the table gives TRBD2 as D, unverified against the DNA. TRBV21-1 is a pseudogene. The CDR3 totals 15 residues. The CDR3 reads CASTYRDSKYNEQFF. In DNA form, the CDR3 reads TGTGCCAGCACTTACCGGGACTCTAAATACAATGAGCAGTTCTTC.

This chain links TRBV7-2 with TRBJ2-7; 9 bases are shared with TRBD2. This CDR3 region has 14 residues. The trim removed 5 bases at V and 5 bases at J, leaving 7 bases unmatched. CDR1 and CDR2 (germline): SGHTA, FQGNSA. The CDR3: CASSPQAGGNEQYF. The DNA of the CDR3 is TGTGCCAGCAGCCCCCAAGCGGGAGGAAACGAGCAGTACTTC.

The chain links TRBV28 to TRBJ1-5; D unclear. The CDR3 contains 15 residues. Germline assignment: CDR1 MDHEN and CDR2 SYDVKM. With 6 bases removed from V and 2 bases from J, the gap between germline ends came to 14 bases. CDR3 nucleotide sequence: TGTGCCAGCAGGGGAGGGAGCGGAGGCAATCAGCCCCAGCATTTT. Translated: CASRGGSGGNQPQHF. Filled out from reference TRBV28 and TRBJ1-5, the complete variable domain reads DVKVTQSSRYLVKRTGEKVFLECVQDMDHENMFWYRQDPGLGLRLIYFSYDVKMKEKGDIPEGYSVSREKKERFSLILESASTNQTSMYLCASRGGSGGNQPQHFGDGTRLSIL.

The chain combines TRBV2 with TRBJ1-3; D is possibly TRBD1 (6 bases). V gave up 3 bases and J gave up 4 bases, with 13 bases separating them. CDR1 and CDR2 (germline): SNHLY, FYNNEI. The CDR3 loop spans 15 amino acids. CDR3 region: CASSDRGSSGNTIYF. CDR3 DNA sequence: TGTGCCAGCAGTGATAGGGGGTCTTCCGGAAACACCATATATTTT.

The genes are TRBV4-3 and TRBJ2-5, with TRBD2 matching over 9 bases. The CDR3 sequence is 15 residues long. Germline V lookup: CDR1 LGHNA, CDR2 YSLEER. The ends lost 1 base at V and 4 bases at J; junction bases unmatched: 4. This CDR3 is CASSQGGGVLETQYF. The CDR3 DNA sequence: TGCGCCAGCAGCCAAGGCGGGGGGGTCCTAGAGACCCAGTACTTC.

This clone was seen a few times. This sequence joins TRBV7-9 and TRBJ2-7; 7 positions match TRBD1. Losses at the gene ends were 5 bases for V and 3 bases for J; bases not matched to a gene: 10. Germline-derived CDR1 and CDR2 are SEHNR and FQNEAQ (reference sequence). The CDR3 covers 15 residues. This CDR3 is CASSPRRDSHYEQYF. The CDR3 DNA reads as TGTGCCAGCAGCCCCCGAAGGGACAGCCACTACGAGCAGTACTTC.

The CDR3: CASSPPGQGGRQSGELFF. The CDR3 region has the DNA TGCGCCAGCAGTCCGCCCGGACAGGGGGGAAGGCAATCCGGGGAGCTGTTTTTT. The chain links TRBV23-1 to TRBJ2-2; 10 bases are a match to TRBD1. TRBV23-1 is an ORF for which the function is uncertain. The V and J ends lost 4 bases and 6 bases, in that order; junction bases with no gene match: 14. The CDR3 has 18 residues.